Listed below are T cell receptor beta chains from one sample, sequenced in a study of CD8 T cells in ankylosing spondylitis. TCRdb reanalysed the 5' RACE reads using MiXCR and keeps one entry per CDR3 protein. The data contain some 350,000 distinct CDR3 sequences, over 12% of them singletons. Sequenced: blood, either unsorted or a sorted T cell fraction (not recorded which). These TCRs come from a male donor with ankylosing spondylitis or in good health (not recorded which). Each CDR3 is given with its conserved first and last residue. The D gene is left open where the match is weak. Clone size is given for some rows only: seen once, a few or many times, or a class if the clone is expanded.

d_call clone_size j_call v_call cdr3_nt cdr3_aa
- - TRBJ2-7 TRBV6-5 TGTGCCAGCGGGGGAGACTACGAGCAGTACTTC CASGGDYEQYF
- many TRBJ2-7 TRBV27 TGTGCCAGCAGCCTTAGCGGGACAGGTAGCTACGAGCAGTACTTC CASSLSGTGSYEQYF
- - TRBJ2-1 TRBV11-3 TGTGCCAGCAGCCTTAGCGGTAGTATTGAGCAGTTCTTC CASSLSGSIEQFF
- few TRBJ1-6 TRBV5-6 TGTGCCAGCAGCTTGGGCACACCGACACCCCTCCACTTT CASSLGTPTPLHF
TRBD1 - TRBJ1-2 TRBV7-9 TGTGCCAGCAGCTTCCCAGGGGGCGCGTCCACCTTC CASSFPGGASTF
- many TRBJ2-7 TRBV12-3/TRBV12-4 TGTGCCAGCAGTTTAACAACAGGGACCGAGCAGTACTTC CASSLTTGTEQYF
- - TRBJ1-2 TRBV25-1 TGTGCCAGCAGTGAACCAAGGACGGCTTTCTATGGCTACACCTTC CASSEPRTAFYGYTF
TRBD1 few TRBJ1-1 TRBV27 TGTGCCAGCAGTCCAGGGGGCTTTAGGACTGAAGCTTTCTTT CASSPGGFRTEAFF
- few TRBJ1-1 TRBV20-1 TGCAGTGCTAGAGTGGTCCCGGGGAAGGGGGGGATGAACACTGAAGCTTTCTTT CSARVVPGKGGMNTEAFF
TRBD2 few TRBJ2-7 TRBV6-1 TGTGCCAGCAGCCCTTCGGGGGGCTCCTACGAGCAGTACTTC CASSPSGGSYEQYF
TRBD2 few TRBJ2-2 TRBV19 TGTGCCAGTACCAATACTGGACTAGCCGGGGAGCTGTTTTTT CASTNTGLAGELFF
- many TRBJ2-1 TRBV10-3 TGTGCCATCAGTGAGTTGGGCAATGAGCAGTTCTTC CAISELGNEQFF
- few TRBJ1-1 TRBV6-5 TGTGCCAGCAGTTACTCTTTAACAGGTACGGGAAACACTGAAGCTTTCTTT CASSYSLTGTGNTEAFF
- - TRBJ2-2 TRBV9 TGTGCCAGCAGCCCCCGCGGGGGCGCGGACGGGGAGCTGTTTTTT CASSPRGGADGELFF
- many TRBJ1-1 TRBV10-2 TGCGCCAGCAGTGAGCAGGGTGGCACTGAAGCTTTCTTT CASSEQGGTEAFF
- few TRBJ1-5 TRBV15 TGTGCCACCAGCAGAGATCTCGGGAATCAGCCCCAGCATTTT CATSRDLGNQPQHF
- many TRBJ1-5 TRBV12-3/TRBV12-4 TGTGCCAGCAGAAATACAGGGAGCAATCAGCCCCAGCATTTT CASRNTGSNQPQHF
- few TRBJ2-3 TRBV5-6 TGTGCCAGCAGCGCCGGGAGGGACAGACCCACAGATACGCAGTATTTT CASSAGRDRPTDTQYF
- - TRBJ2-1 TRBV14 TGTGCCAGCAGTGCGATTTCTGGGGGGAAGCAGTTCTTC CASSAISGGKQFF
- - TRBJ2-7 TRBV10-3 TGTGCCATCAGTGAGGTCAGGGTGTCCGAGCAGTACTTC CAISEVRVSEQYF
TRBD2 - TRBJ2-3 TRBV5-1 TGCGCCAGCAGCTTGGAGCGGGGGGGGAGCACAGATACGCAGTATTTT CASSLERGGSTDTQYF
TRBD2 - TRBJ2-7 TRBV9 TGTGCCAGCAGCGTAGAGGCGAGCGGGAAAAGGGGAGAGCAGTACTTC CASSVEASGKRGEQYF
- many TRBJ2-7 TRBV20-1 TGCAGTGCTCTAGAGCCAAGAGGAAGCTACGAGCAGTACTTC CSALEPRGSYEQYF